The sequence of this TCR beta chain was determined in a study of cytomegalovirus exposure and HLA in healthy donors. Study-wide findings and caveats: The study put some 150 TCR beta chains on its list as cytomegalovirus-associated. Fewer N-insertions (relative to the roughly 610-donor mean) were reportedly seen in an Asian-associated ancestry cluster in a later analysis.

The CDR3 contains 12 residues. The germline V gene encodes CDR1 SQVTM and CDR2 ANQGSEA. Between the trimmed V and J ends, which lost 7 bases and 0 bases, there was a span of 10 bases. The PCR employed 60 Vbeta primers together with 13 Jbeta primers. Assay: immunoSEQ multiplex PCR; the TCRdb copy retains only in-frame clones and omits some. The sample includes 100,000 or so clones, around 71% of them seen just once. In the case of this clone: Its specificity is unknown.

Material: PBMCs. The clonotype comes from a man between 25 and 39 years old in good health and CMV-seronegative. This chain uses TRBV29-1 with TRBJ2-7; D perhaps matches TRBD1 (6 bases). The CDR3 protein is CSAEDSSYEQYF. CDR3 in DNA: TGCAGCGCCGAGGACAGCTCCTACGAGCAGTACTTC.